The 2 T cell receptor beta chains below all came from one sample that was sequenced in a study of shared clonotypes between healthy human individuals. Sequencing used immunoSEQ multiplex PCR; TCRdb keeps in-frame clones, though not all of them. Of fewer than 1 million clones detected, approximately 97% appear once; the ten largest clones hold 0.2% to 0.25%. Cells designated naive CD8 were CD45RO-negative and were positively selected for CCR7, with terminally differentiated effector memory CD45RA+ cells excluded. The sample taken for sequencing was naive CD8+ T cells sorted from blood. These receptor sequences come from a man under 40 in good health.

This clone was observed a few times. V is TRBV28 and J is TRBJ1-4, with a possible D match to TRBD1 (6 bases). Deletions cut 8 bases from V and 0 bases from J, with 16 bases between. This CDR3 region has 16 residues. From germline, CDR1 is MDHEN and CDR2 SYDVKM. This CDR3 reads CASAEGRTATNEKLFF. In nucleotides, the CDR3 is TGTGCCAGCGCGGAAGGCAGGACAGCAACTAATGAAAAACTGTTTTTT.

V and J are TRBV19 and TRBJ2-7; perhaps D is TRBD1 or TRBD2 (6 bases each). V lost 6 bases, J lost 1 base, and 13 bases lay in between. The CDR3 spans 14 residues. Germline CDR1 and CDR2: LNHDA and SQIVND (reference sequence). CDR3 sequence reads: CASSWGALSYEQYF. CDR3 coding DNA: TGTGCCAGTAGCTGGGGGGCCCTATCCTACGAGCAGTACTTC.